This T cell receptor beta chain was recovered during a study of blood T cell repertoires in COVID-19. Across the study: Donors in the United States, Italy and Spain gave samples during acute or convalescent COVID-19. The cDNA or gDNA used as material had been derived from T cells, B-cell-depleted T cells, or PBMCs.

Under the authors' procedure: Amplified reference gene primers provided the basis for estimating nucleated cell counts. Sequenced by immunoSEQ multiplex PCR; TCRdb stores in-frame clones only, minus some. Clone size and V and J calls were adopted from that table, with D and trimming inferred from the DNA. In the table there are approximately 200,000 clones, over 75% of which are singletons. Of note for this clone: This same CDR3 is encoded by further DNA sequences in the sample.

J was trimmed by 1 base and V by 0 bases; bases with no gene match: 0. There are 14 residues in the CDR3. The V gene's germline CDR1 is SGHRS and CDR2 YFSETQ. This sequence was found in a woman in her 30s who had been exposed to COVID-19. The rearrangement uses TRBV5-1 and TRBJ1-2; TRBD1 matches 7 bases. The sequenced material came from PBMCs or T cells enriched from blood (not recorded which). CDR3 DNA sequence: TGCGCCAGCAGCTTGGGACAGGGTAACTATGGCTACACCTTC. Protein: CASSLGQGNYGYTF.